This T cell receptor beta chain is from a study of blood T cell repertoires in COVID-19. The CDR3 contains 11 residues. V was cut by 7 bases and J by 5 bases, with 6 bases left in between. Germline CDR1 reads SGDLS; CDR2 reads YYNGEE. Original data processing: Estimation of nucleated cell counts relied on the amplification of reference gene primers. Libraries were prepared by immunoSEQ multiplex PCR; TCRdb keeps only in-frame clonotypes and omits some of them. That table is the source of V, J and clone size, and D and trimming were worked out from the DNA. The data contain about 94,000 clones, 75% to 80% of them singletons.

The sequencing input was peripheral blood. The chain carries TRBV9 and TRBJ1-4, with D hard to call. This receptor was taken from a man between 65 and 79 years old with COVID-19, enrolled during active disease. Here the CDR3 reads CASGQNEKLFF. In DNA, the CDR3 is TGTGCCAGCGGTCAGAATGAAAAACTGTTTTTT.